This T cell receptor beta chain was found in a study of T cell responses to AZD1222 COVID-19 vaccine. Some clones are missing from TCRdb's copy, which holds only in-frame ones; the method was immunoSEQ multiplex PCR. In the table there are tens of thousands of clones, 70% to 90% of which are singletons. Per germline, CDR1 SGHDT and CDR2 YYEEEE. Trimming took 0 bases from V and 2 from J, leaving 13 bases between them. The CDR3 length is 16 residues. This sequence was found in an adult in good health. Material: peripheral blood, obtained on day 0 of AZD1222 vaccination. The rearrangement joins TRBV5-6 to TRBJ2-3; D gene ambiguous. CDR3 in amino acids: CASSLVADILTDTQYF. The CDR3 bases are TGTGCCAGCAGCTTGGTCGCCGACATCCTCACAGATACGCAGTATTTT.